This TCR beta chain was sequenced in a study of blood T cell repertoires in COVID-19. Study-level information: Nucleic acid was either cDNA or gDNA, and it came from T cells, B-cell-depleted T cells, or PBMCs.

Sequencing used immunoSEQ multiplex PCR; TCRdb keeps in-frame clones, though not all of them. The table lists 200,000 to 250,000 clones, about 83% of them singletons, with less than 4.5% in the top ten. The source is a man aged 50-60 years with acute or convalescent COVID-19. Sequenced: peripheral blood.

Written as DNA, the CDR3 is TGTGCCTGGAGCGACCAGGCACTTAGCAATCAGCCCCAGCATTTT. Translated, it gives CAWSDQALSNQPQHF. V gene TRBV30 combines with J gene TRBJ1-5; D is uncertain. CDR1 is GTSNPN, CDR2 SVGIG, per germline (reference sequence). With 3 bases removed from V and 0 bases from J, the gap between germline ends came to 12 bases. This CDR3 spans 15 amino acids.